Following are 29 T cell receptor beta chains from one sample sequenced in a study of blood T cell repertoires in COVID-19. Libraries were prepared by immunoSEQ multiplex PCR; TCRdb keeps only in-frame clonotypes and omits some of them. The sample shows approximately 92,000 clones, roughly 84% of them seen only once. Sequenced: peripheral blood. These receptor sequences come from a woman aged 60-70 years in a cohort sampled during active or convalescent COVID-19.

V gene TRBV4-1 combines with J gene TRBJ2-6; TRBD2 matches 7 bases. Germline V CDR1 and CDR2: MGHRA, YSYEKL. After removal of 4 bases from V and 2 bases from J, the junction contained 5 bases not matched to a gene. The CDR3 totals 16 residues. This CDR3 is CASSPQAGAGANVLTF. In nucleotides, the CDR3 is TGCGCCAGCAGCCCCCAGGCGGGGGCTGGGGCCAACGTCCTGACTTTC.

This chain connects TRBV18 to TRBJ1-2; D is uncertain. Trimming removed 6 bases from V and 3 bases from J, with 11 bases in between. The CDR3 is 13 residues long. CDR1 and CDR2 (germline): KGHSH, LQKENI. The chain's CDR3 is CASSPVEDYGYTF. Here the CDR3 DNA reads TGTGCCAGCTCCCCCGTTGAGGACTATGGCTACACCTTC. The variable domain in full, completed from reference TRBV18 and TRBJ1-2, reads NAGVMQNPRHLVRRRGQEARLRCSPMKGHSHVYWYRQLPEEGLKFMVYLQKENIIDESGMPKERFSAEFPKEGPSILRIQQVVRGDSAAYFCASSPVEDYGYTFGSGTRLTVV.

Points on this clone: The junction and the germline gene differ at one end; a read error may be behind it. The rearrangement links TRBV7-2 to TRBJ2-2; TRBD2 matches at 15 bases. The CDR3 is 18 residues long. Germline V lookup: CDR1 SGHTA, CDR2 FQGNSA. Here the CDR3 DNA reads TGTGTCAGCAGCTTAGGACTAGCGGGAGGGCCCGGCACCGGGGAGCTGTTTTTT. This sequence encodes CVSSLGLAGGPGTGELFF.

The chain recombines TRBV4-1 with TRBJ1-5; possible D gene TRBD1, 6 bases. The germline V and J ends were trimmed by 5 bases and 3 bases, with 11 bases remaining between them. The germline gives CDR1 MGHRA, CDR2 YSYEKL. The CDR3 runs 14 residues. CDR3 sequence reads: CASSSTGINQPQHF. In DNA form, the CDR3 reads TGCGCCAGCAGCTCAACAGGGATCAATCAGCCCCAGCATTTT.

The count of this clone is one. V is TRBV7-2 and J is TRBJ1-5, with 11 bases that match TRBD1. Germline CDR1 reads SGHTA; CDR2 reads FQGNSA. After removal of 4 bases from V and 5 bases from J, the junction contained 4 bases not matched to a gene. The CDR3 is 15 amino acids. The CDR3 here is CASSYGQGAYQPQHF. In nucleotides, the CDR3 is TGTGCCAGCAGCTATGGACAGGGGGCTTATCAGCCCCAGCATTTT.

The chain recombines TRBV6-5 with TRBJ2-3, with D maybe TRBD1 (5 bases). V shed 6 bases and J shed 5 bases, with 18 bases lying between them. CDR3 length: 15 residues. Germline CDR1 and CDR2: MNHEY and SVGAGI. CDR3 bases: TGTGCCAGCAGCAGAAGACCCCAGCAGGGAGATACGCAGTATTTT. This translates into CASSRRPQQGDTQYF.

The rearrangement uses TRBV10-2 and TRBJ1-5; 12 nucleotides align to TRBD1. The germline V gene encodes CDR1 WSHSY and CDR2 SAAADI. CDR3 length: 17 amino acids. J gave up 2 bases and V 4 bases, and 6 bases lay outside the gene matches. Written as DNA, the CDR3 is TGCGCCAGCAGTGGGGACAGGGGGCAGGTGGGCAATCAGCCCCAGCATTTT. This translates into CASSGDRGQVGNQPQHF.

This chain joins TRBV9 and TRBJ1-2; 10 positions match TRBD1. The CDR3 runs 15 residues. V lost 4 bases, J lost 10 bases, and 13 bases stayed unmatched. Looked up from germline, CDR1 is SGDLS and CDR2 is YYNGEE. Here the CDR3 DNA reads TGTGCCAGCAGCCTCAATCCCGGGACAGGGGAGCCCTACACCTTC. Its protein product is CASSLNPGTGEPYTF.

This rearrangement joins TRBV5-1 to TRBJ1-1; D ambiguous. The CDR3 is 14 residues long. Germline CDR1 is SGHRS and CDR2 is YFSETQ. V was clipped by 0 bases and J by 4 bases, with 10 bases between them. The CDR3 is CASSLGGSGTEAFF. In DNA, the CDR3 is TGCGCCAGCAGCTTGGGAGGGTCCGGCACTGAAGCTTTCTTT.

The gene calls are TRBV5-4 and TRBJ2-7, with D perhaps matching TRBD2 (6 bases). Per germline, CDR1 SGHNT and CDR2 YYREEE (reference sequence). The CDR3 sequence is 14 residues long. V was pared by 0 bases and J by 3 bases, with 10 bases between. The CDR3 nucleotides are TGTGCCAGCAGCTTGGTCGGGGGAATCTACGAGCAGTACTTC. Residues: CASSLVGGIYEQYF.

The chain joins TRBV7-2 to TRBJ1-2; no clear D gene. This CDR3 region has 13 residues. Germline V lookup: CDR1 SGHTA, CDR2 FQGNSA. V lost 8 bases, J lost 4 bases, and 14 bases lay in between. CDR3 sequence (DNA): TGTGCCAGCGACCAACTAGGCATCTATGGCTACACCTTC. Encoded protein: CASDQLGIYGYTF.

The CDR3 coding sequence is TGTGCCAGCAGCTTAGGACAGGGCCTACGAAACACCATATATTTT. It codes for CASSLGQGLRNTIYF. The chain is built from TRBV5-6 and TRBJ1-3; 8 bases line up with TRBD1. Germline V gene sequence: CDR1 SGHDT, CDR2 YYEEEE. V lost 2 bases and J lost 5; bases outside the gene matches: 6. The CDR3 is 15 residues long.

The chain links TRBV18 to TRBJ2-5, with 8 positions matching TRBD1. After removal of 2 bases from V and 4 bases from J, the junction contained 6 bases not matched to a gene. The CDR3 contains 15 residues. Germline CDR1 is KGHSH and CDR2 is LQKENI. In DNA form, the CDR3 reads TGTGCCAGCTCACCAGCGCAACAGGGGGGAGAGACCCAGTACTTC. Translating it yields CASSPAQQGGETQYF.

V and J are TRBV6-1 and TRBJ1-4; possibly TRBD1 for D (5 bases). The V and J ends lost 4 bases and 4 bases respectively, with 16 bases between them. CDR1 and CDR2 from the germline V gene are MNHNS and SASEGT. CDR3 length equals 16 residues. This chain's CDR3 is CASSGGLRARNEKLFF. For the CDR3, the DNA is TGTGCCAGCAGTGGGGGCTTACGGGCCCGTAATGAAAAACTGTTTTTT.

This clone was found a few times. This chain links TRBV5-1 with TRBJ2-7; 13 nucleotides agree with TRBD2. This CDR3 is 14 amino acids long. Losses at the gene ends were 4 bases for V and 9 bases for J; bases not matched to a gene: 7. From germline, CDR1 is SGHRS and CDR2 YFSETQ. The CDR3 DNA sequence: TGCGCCAGCAGCACCGGACTAGCGGGGGCATGGCAGTACTTC. Translating it yields CASSTGLAGAWQYF.

V is TRBV27 and J is TRBJ2-7, with TRBD2 identical over 11 bases. CDR3 length: 15 residues. Germline CDR1 and CDR2: MNHEY and SMNVEV (reference sequence). The trim removed 6 bases at V and 1 base at J, leaving 5 bases unmatched. For the CDR3, the DNA is TGTGCCAGCAGCATTGGGACTAGCGGTTCCTACGAGCAGTACTTC. Residues: CASSIGTSGSYEQYF.

The V gene is TRBV11-1, the J gene TRBJ1-1; maybe TRBD1 (6 bases). This CDR3 is built from 13 residues. Trimming stripped 5 bases from V and 4 bases from J, with 11 bases between. Germline values: CDR1 SGHAT, CDR2 FQDESV (reference sequence). This CDR3 is CASSRTGSTEAFF. CDR3 nucleotides: TGTGCCAGCAGCCGAACAGGGTCCACTGAAGCTTTCTTT.

The chain combines TRBV7-2 with TRBJ2-1; 8 positions agree with TRBD2. V was pared by 5 bases and J by 2 bases, with 2 bases of the junction left unmatched. There are 14 residues in the CDR3. Germline loops: CDR1 SGHTA, CDR2 FQGNSA. The CDR3 sequence is CASSLSGTYNEQFF. CDR3 coding DNA: TGTGCCAGCAGCCTTAGCGGGACCTACAATGAGCAGTTCTTC.

The chain carries TRBV30 and TRBJ1-1; D is ambiguous. The CDR3 is 14 amino acids. CDR1 and CDR2 (germline): GTSNPN, SVGIG (reference sequence). V lost 0 bases to trimming and J lost 1 base, with 9 bases between them. The CDR3 protein is CAWSVSQANTEAFF. The CDR3 region has the DNA TGTGCCTGGAGTGTATCGCAGGCGAACACTGAAGCTTTCTTT.

The chain carries TRBV15 and TRBJ1-2, with D maybe TRBD1 (5 bases). Looked up from germline, CDR1 is LNHNV and CDR2 is YYDKDF (reference sequence). Trimming cost V 1 base and J 7 bases, with 16 bases left between them. The CDR3 extends over 15 amino acids. CDR3 sequence (DNA): TGTGCCACCAGCAGAGTACAGGACCGGTCCGGTGGCTACACCTTC. Protein product: CATSRVQDRSGGYTF.

This chain joins TRBV5-1 and TRBJ2-5; TRBD2 matches 10 bases. There are 14 residues in the CDR3. Germline lookup yields CDR1 SGHRS and CDR2 YFSETQ. V was pared by 3 bases and J by 7 bases, with 6 bases of the junction left unmatched. The CDR3 nucleotides read TGCGCCAGCAGCTCCGGGACTAGCGTCGGGACCCAGTACTTC. Its translation: CASSSGTSVGTQYF.

The V gene is TRBV14, the J gene TRBJ1-3; D is unclear. Germline V lookup: CDR1 SGHDN, CDR2 FVKESK. The V end was cut by 1 base, the J end by 1 base, with 8 bases between. This CDR3 has 15 residues. This chain's CDR3 is CASSQVGGSGNTIYF. CDR3 coding DNA: TGTGCCAGCAGCCAAGTTGGCGGTTCTGGAAACACCATATATTTT. Full variable domain (rest looked up from reference TRBV14 and TRBJ1-3): EAGVTQFPSHSVIEKGQTVTLRCDPISGHDNLYWYRRVMGKEIKFLLHFVKESKQDESGMPNNRFLAERTGGTYSTLKVQPAELEDSGVYFCASSQVGGSGNTIYFGEGSWLTVV.

The chain links TRBV7-9 to TRBJ2-7; 7 bases are shared with TRBD2. V was clipped by 0 bases and J by 6 bases; unmatched bases: 11. The CDR3 is 16 amino acids. Germline V gene lookup returns CDR1 SEHNR and CDR2 FQNEAQ (reference sequence). The CDR3 loop is CASSLASDWREREQYF. The DNA for the CDR3 is TGTGCCAGCAGCTTAGCGAGTGATTGGCGGGAGCGCGAGCAGTACTTC.

To note about this clone: A junction end diverges from the germline sequence, so it may reflect a read error. The chain joins TRBV7-9 to TRBJ2-1; unclear D gene. The CDR3 has 13 residues. Per the germline V gene, CDR1 is SEHNR and CDR2 is FQNEAQ (reference sequence). The CDR3 DNA reads TGTGCCAGCAGCTTTGGCTCCGACAATGAGCAGTTCTTC. Protein product: CASSFGSDNEQFF.

V usage is TRBV15 and J usage is TRBJ1-6; D gene unclear. The CDR3 totals 14 residues. Trimming left V 5 bases short and J 7 bases short, with 12 bases between. Germline V gene data show CDR1 as LNHNV and CDR2 as YYDKDF (reference sequence). This CDR3 is CATSARVSNSPLHF. The CDR3 coding sequence is TGTGCCACCAGCGCCCGGGTTTCAAATTCACCCCTCCACTTT.

The chain recombines TRBV9 with TRBJ1-6; 9 nucleotides match TRBD1. Unmatched junction bases numbered 6, after V lost 2 bases and J lost 9 bases. The germline gives CDR1 SGDLS, CDR2 YYNGEE. The CDR3 runs 15 residues. The CDR3 spells CASSVSGTGTSPLHF. Here the CDR3 DNA reads TGTGCCAGCAGCGTCTCCGGGACAGGGACTTCACCCCTCCACTTT.

The rearrangement links TRBV3-1 (or the pseudogene TRBV3-2) to TRBJ1-2, with TRBD1 as a possible D gene (5 bases). This CDR3 spans 15 amino acids. Germline V lookup: CDR1 LGHDT, CDR2 YNNKEL (reference sequence). V lost 0 bases to trimming and J lost 2 bases, with 10 bases between them. CDR3 sequence: CASSQDIGANYGYTF. The CDR3 DNA reads TGTGCCAGCAGCCAAGATATTGGGGCCAACTATGGCTACACCTTC.

The gene calls are TRBV6-2 or TRBV6-3 and TRBJ2-7; D is undetermined. In germline, CDR1 is MNHEY, CDR2 SVGEGT. V lost 4 bases to trimming and J lost 2 bases, with 9 bases between them. The CDR3 runs to 13 residues. Here the CDR3 reads CASSFGATYEQYF. As DNA, the CDR3 is TGTGCCAGCAGTTTCGGTGCCACCTACGAGCAGTACTTC.

This clone was observed a few times. This sequence joins TRBV6-5 and TRBJ1-1; TRBD1 might be the D (5 bases). Between the trimmed V and J ends, which lost 8 bases and 1 base, there was a span of 5 bases. The V gene's germline CDR1 is MNHEY and CDR2 SVGAGI. The CDR3 covers 11 residues. CDR3 in DNA: TGTGCCAGCGGACAGAACACTGAAGCTTTCTTT. It encodes CASGQNTEAFF.